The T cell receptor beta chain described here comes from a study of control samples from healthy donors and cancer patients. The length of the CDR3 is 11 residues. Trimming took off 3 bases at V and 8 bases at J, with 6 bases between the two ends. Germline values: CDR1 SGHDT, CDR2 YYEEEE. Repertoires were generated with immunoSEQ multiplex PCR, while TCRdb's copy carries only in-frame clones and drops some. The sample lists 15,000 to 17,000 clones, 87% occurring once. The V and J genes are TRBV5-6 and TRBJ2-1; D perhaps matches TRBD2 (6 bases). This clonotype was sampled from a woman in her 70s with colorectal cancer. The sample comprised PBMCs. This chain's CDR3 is CASSWGDEQFF. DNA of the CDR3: TGTGCCAGCAGCTGGGGGGATGAGCAGTTCTTC.